The clone carrying this T cell receptor (beta chain) was recorded once. The sample belongs to a study of blood T cell repertoires in COVID-19. Study in general: The analysed material was cDNA or gDNA that came from T cells, B-cell-depleted T cells, or PBMCs.

TCRdb keeps only in-frame clones here, not all; method: immunoSEQ multiplex PCR. The sample records about 280,000 clones, 89% being singletons. Germline CDR1 is KGHDR and CDR2 is SFDVKD. Trimming took 5 bases from V and 4 from J, leaving 8 bases between them. CDR3 length equals 13 residues. Enrollment of patients from Seattle took place during active infection, with longitudinal follow-up. This receptor was obtained from a woman between 25 and 40 years old with COVID-19, enrolled during active disease. The rearrangement uses TRBV24-1 and TRBJ2-1; no clear D gene. Sequencing was carried out using peripheral blood. CDR3 amino acids: CATSATVYNEQFF. The CDR3 bases are TGTGCCACCAGTGCTACAGTATACAATGAGCAGTTCTTC.